The T cell receptor beta chain under discussion was sequenced for a study of cytomegalovirus exposure and HLA in healthy donors. About this clone: What it recognizes is unknown.

60 Vbeta and 13 Jbeta primers were used in PCR. The protocol was immunoSEQ multiplex PCR, while the TCRdb copy is restricted to in-frame clones and leaves out a portion. The repertoire has 100,000 or so clones, 63% of them found once; the top ten carry 4.5% to 5%. CDR3 size: 15 residues. Trimming removed 5 bases from V and 2 bases from J; junction bases left unmatched: 7. The germline V gene encodes CDR1 SGHTA and CDR2 FQGNSA. Study findings and constraints: The investigators catalogued 150 or so TCR beta chains as cytomegalovirus-associated. In a later analysis, TCR association rates varied by HLA locus: DRB1 most, HLA-C fewest.

This TCR came from a human donor in good health. Sequencing was done on a sample of PBMCs. The chain is built from TRBV7-2 and TRBJ2-7; TRBD1 agrees at 9 bases. This CDR3 is CASSPWGTGPYEQYF. DNA for the CDR3: TGTGCCAGCAGCCCATGGGGGACAGGGCCCTACGAGCAGTACTTC.